This TCR beta chain was identified during a study of blood T cell repertoires in COVID-19. Across the study: The samples span acute and convalescent COVID-19 from the United States, Italy and Spain. Sources were T cells, B-cell-depleted T cells, or PBMCs; the material itself was cDNA or gDNA.

This clone is a singleton in its sample. How the authors handled the data: Nucleated cell number was recorded as an estimate derived from reference gene primer amplification. Sequenced by immunoSEQ multiplex PCR; TCRdb stores in-frame clones only, minus some. The V and J calls and clone size are taken from that table; D and trimming were inferred from the DNA. The sample records 150,000 to 200,000 clones, 65% to 85% being singletons. This CDR3 has 13 residues. V gave up 6 bases and J gave up 1 base, with 12 bases separating them. Germline V lookup: CDR1 SQVTM, CDR2 ANQGSEA. The sample was peripheral blood. This clonotype was obtained from a human donor with acute or convalescent COVID-19. The donor label of this sample is uncertain. V is TRBV29-1 and J is TRBJ1-1; D unclear. This CDR3 reads CSVTQLANTEAFF. DNA of the CDR3: TGCAGCGTAACACAGCTAGCGAACACTGAAGCTTTCTTT.